These T cell receptor beta chains were read from a single sample in a study of T cells in Graves' hyperthyroidism and ophthalmopathy. Each CDR3 protein is one row after TCRdb ran MiXCR on the multiplex PCR reads. This sample carries 550,000 to 800,000 distinct CDR3 sequences, about 18% of them seen once, and the ten largest clones take less than 20%. The specimen was blood. The receptors shown here come from a man between 45 and 60 years old with Graves' hyperthyroidism. CDR3s include the opening cysteine and the closing phenylalanine or tryptophan. The D gene is left open where the match is weak. Clone size appears in some rows only: once, few, many, or a class for an expanded clone.

>TRBJ2-5|TRBD1|TRBV3-1|many
TGTGCCAGCAGCCCAGGGGGCAAGGAGACCCAGTACTTC
CASSPGGKETQYF
>TRBJ2-3|.|TRBV6-2/TRBV6-3|.
TGTGCCGGCAGTTACCACTCTAGCACAGATACGCAGTATTTT
CAGSYHSSTDTQYF
>TRBJ2-1|TRBD2|TRBV20-1|many
TGCAGTGCTAGAGGTCGCGGGAGGGCCCAAAGCTCCTACAATGAGCAGTTCTTC
CSARGRGRAQSSYNEQFF
>TRBJ1-1|.|TRBV2|many
TGTGCCAGCAGCCGGTCTGAGAACACTGAAGCTTTCTTT
CASSRSENTEAFF
>TRBJ2-7|TRBD2|TRBV28|many
TGTGCCAGCAGTTTTTGGACTAGCGGAACCTCCTACGAGCAGTACTTC
CASSFWTSGTSYEQYF
>TRBJ1-3|.|TRBV6-1|many
TGTGCCAGCAGTCGACAGTTATTCTCTGGAAACACCATATATTTT
CASSRQLFSGNTIYF
>TRBJ1-1|TRBD1|TRBV12-3/TRBV12-4|many
TGTGCCAGCAGTCGCGGACAGGTGAACACTGAAGCTTTCTTT
CASSRGQVNTEAFF
>TRBJ2-1|TRBD1|TRBV5-1|many
TGCGCCAGCAGCGGGGACAGGGGCTATGAGCAGTTCTTC
CASSGDRGYEQFF
>TRBJ2-2|.|TRBV6-5|.
TGTGCCAGCAATGCCTTCTCCAACACCGGGGAGCTGTTTTTT
CASNAFSNTGELFF
>TRBJ2-7|TRBD1|TRBV20-1|.
TGCAGTGCTAGAGCCCCAGGACAGGCGCCCTCCTACGAGCAGTACTTC
CSARAPGQAPSYEQYF
>TRBJ2-1|.|TRBV6-1|.
TGTGCCAGCAGTTATGGTCCACATGGGGATGAGCAGTTCTTC
CASSYGPHGDEQFF
>TRBJ2-7|.|TRBV3-1|many
TGTGCCAGCAGCCGGACCTCAGTCGGCTACGAGCAGTACTTC
CASSRTSVGYEQYF
>TRBJ2-1|TRBD2|TRBV6-1|.
TGTGCCAGCAGGCCTAGGACTAGCGGGAGTTCCCCAAATGAGCAGTTCTTC
CASRPRTSGSSPNEQFF
>TRBJ2-7|.|TRBV20-1|.
TGCAGTGCTAGAGATATTTTGGGCGATTTGACCTCCTACGAGCAGCACTTC
CSARDILGDLTSYEQHF
>TRBJ1-5|TRBD1|TRBV7-9|.
TGTGCCAGCAGCAAGACAGGGGACAGCAATCAGCCCCAGCATTTT
CASSKTGDSNQPQHF
>TRBJ1-3|.|TRBV6-5|few
TGTGCCAGCAGTTACTCCAGCGGGGGAAACACCATATATTTT
CASSYSSGGNTIYF
>TRBJ2-3|.|TRBV11-1|.
TGTGCCAGCAGCCTTCGGGTAGGGGGCACAGATACGCAGTATTTT
CASSLRVGGTDTQYF
>TRBJ2-1|.|TRBV20-1|few
TGCAGTGCTAGAGGGAGTAAGGGGGGATTTTACAATGAGCAGTTCTTC
CSARGSKGGFYNEQFF
>TRBJ1-2|.|TRBV5-5|few
TGTGCCAGCAGCCCAACGTCCTCAGGATACTATGGCTACACCTTC
CASSPTSSGYYGYTF
>TRBJ1-1|.|TRBV28|many
TGTGCCAGCACCTTGGAGGGGAACACTGAAGCTTTCTTT
CASTLEGNTEAFF
>TRBJ2-2|TRBD2|TRBV19|few
TGTGCCAGTACCATGGGAGGGGTCGAGGACACCGGGGAGCTGTTTTTT
CASTMGGVEDTGELFF
>TRBJ2-7|.|TRBV3-1|.
TGTGCCAGCAGCCAAGATCTGGAGGCCCTCGAGCAGTACTTC
CASSQDLEALEQYF
>TRBJ2-2|TRBD2|TRBV2|many
TGTGCCAGCAGCGAAAGACTAGCGGGTTACACCGGGGAGCTGTTTTTT
CASSERLAGYTGELFF
>TRBJ2-1|TRBD2|TRBV28|many
TGTGCCAGCAGTCCATCGACTAGCGGGAGACTTGTCAATGAGCAGTTCTTC
CASSPSTSGRLVNEQFF
>TRBJ1-2|.|TRBV6-5|.
TGTGCCAGCAGTTATACGAGTCAGGGATACTATGGCTACACCTTC
CASSYTSQGYYGYTF